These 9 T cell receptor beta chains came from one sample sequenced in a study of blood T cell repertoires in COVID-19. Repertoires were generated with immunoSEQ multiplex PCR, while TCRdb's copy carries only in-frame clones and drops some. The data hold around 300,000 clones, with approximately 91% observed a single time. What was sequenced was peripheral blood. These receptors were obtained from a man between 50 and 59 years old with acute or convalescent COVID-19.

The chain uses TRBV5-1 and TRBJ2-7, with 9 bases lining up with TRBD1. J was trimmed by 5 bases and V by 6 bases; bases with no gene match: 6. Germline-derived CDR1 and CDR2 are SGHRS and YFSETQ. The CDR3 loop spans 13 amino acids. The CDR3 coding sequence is TGCGCCAGCACTAAAACAGGGGGCCACGAGCAGTACTTC. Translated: CASTKTGGHEQYF.

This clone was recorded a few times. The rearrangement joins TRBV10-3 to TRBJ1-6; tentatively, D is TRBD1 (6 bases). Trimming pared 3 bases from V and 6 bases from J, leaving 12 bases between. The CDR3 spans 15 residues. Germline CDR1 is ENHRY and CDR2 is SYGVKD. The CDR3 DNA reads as TGTGCCATCAGTGAATCCGGGACACGTAATTCACCCCTCCACTTT. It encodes CAISESGTRNSPLHF.

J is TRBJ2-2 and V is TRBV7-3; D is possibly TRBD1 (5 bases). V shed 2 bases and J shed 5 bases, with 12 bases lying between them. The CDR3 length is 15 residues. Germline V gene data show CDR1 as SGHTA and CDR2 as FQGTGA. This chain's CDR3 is CASSLGRAWTGELFF. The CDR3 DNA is TGTGCCAGCAGCTTAGGCAGGGCGTGGACCGGGGAGCTGTTTTTT.

The CDR3 protein is CASSLAGTAYEQYF. In nucleotides, the CDR3 is TGTGCCAGCAGCTTAGCTGGGACTGCCTACGAGCAGTACTTC. The rearrangement links TRBV7-9 to TRBJ2-7; a weak D match, TRBD2 (6 bases). V was clipped by 0 bases and J by 2 bases, with 8 bases between them. There are 14 residues in the CDR3. The germline V gene encodes CDR1 SEHNR and CDR2 FQNEAQ (reference sequence).

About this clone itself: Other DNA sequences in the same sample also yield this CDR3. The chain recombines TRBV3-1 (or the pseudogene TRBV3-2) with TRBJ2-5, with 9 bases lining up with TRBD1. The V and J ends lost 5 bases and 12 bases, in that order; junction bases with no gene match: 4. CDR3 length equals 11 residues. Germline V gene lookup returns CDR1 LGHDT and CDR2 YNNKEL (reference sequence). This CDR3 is CASSYRDREYF. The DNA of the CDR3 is TGTGCCAGCAGCTACCGGGACAGGGAGTACTTC.

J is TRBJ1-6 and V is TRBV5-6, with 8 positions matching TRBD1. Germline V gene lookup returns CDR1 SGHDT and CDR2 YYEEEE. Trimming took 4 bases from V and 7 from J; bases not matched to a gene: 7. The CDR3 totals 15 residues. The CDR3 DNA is TGTGCCAGCAGCCCGACAGGGGCGCGAAATTCACCCCTCCACTTT. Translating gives CASSPTGARNSPLHF.

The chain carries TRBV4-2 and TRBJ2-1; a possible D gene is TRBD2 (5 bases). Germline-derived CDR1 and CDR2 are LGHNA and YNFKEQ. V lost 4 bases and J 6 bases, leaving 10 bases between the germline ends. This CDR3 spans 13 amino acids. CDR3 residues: CASSLGRGNEQFF. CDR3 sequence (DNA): TGTGCCAGCAGCCTCGGCCGGGGCAATGAGCAGTTCTTC.

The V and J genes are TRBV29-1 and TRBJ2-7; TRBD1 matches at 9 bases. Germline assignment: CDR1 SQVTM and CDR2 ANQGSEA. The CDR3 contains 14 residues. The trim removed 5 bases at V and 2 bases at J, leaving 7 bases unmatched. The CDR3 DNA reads TGCAGCGTTTTCACGGGACAGGGCACCTACGAGCAGTACTTC. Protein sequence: CSVFTGQGTYEQYF.

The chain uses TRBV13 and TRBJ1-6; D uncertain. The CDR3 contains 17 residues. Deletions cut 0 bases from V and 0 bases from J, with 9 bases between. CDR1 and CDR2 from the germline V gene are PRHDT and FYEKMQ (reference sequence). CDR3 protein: CASSLGLASSYNSPLHF. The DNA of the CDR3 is TGTGCCAGCAGCTTAGGATTAGCCAGCTCCTATAATTCACCCCTCCACTTT.